This T cell receptor (beta chain) was sequenced during a study of shared clonotypes between healthy human individuals. Overall study context: CD4 naive and CD4 memory each took three plates per donor, while CD8 naive took two and CD8 memory one.

Every one of the donors was a Caucasian adult that lived in Nashville, Tennessee. On this clone: Its specificity is not known.

The assay was immunoSEQ multiplex PCR, and TCRdb's table has in-frame clones only and misses some. The table includes about 100,000 clones, 68% detected once. Whole-study findings and limits: What rarefaction showed was incomplete sorted-subset sequencing despite large depth. In this cohort, only blood was sampled, and tissue repertoires likely differ.

V lost 6 bases to trimming and J lost 0 bases, with 9 bases between them. Looked up from germline, CDR1 is SGHVS and CDR2 is FNYEAQ. This CDR3 has 13 residues. The sequence came from a woman in her thirties in good health. This chain connects TRBV7-6 to TRBJ2-7; D gene ambiguous. Sequencing input: memory CD8+ T cells sorted from blood. This sample's subset: CD45RO+ cells pooled with CCR7-negative TemRA cells. As DNA, the CDR3 is TGTGCCAGCAGTATCCAGGCCTCCTACGAGCAGTACTTC. Residues: CASSIQASYEQYF.